Listed below are T cell receptor beta chains from one sample, sequenced in a study of Graves' ophthalmopathy and Graves' hyperthyroidism. Using its own MiXCR run on the multiplex PCR reads, TCRdb lists one record per CDR3 protein. The data hold approximately 640,000 distinct CDR3 sequences, with approximately 39% observed a single time. The sample comprised peripheral blood. All receptors derive from an adult man with Graves' ophthalmopathy. CDR3s include the opening cysteine and the closing phenylalanine or tryptophan. D genes are given only for firm matches. Not all rows give a size; the values are once, few, many and, for expanded clones, a class.

clone_size j_call d_call v_call cdr3_aa cdr3_nt
- TRBJ2-7 - TRBV20-1 CSASPGGDSYEQYF TGCAGTGCTAGCCCGGGCGGCGACTCCTACGAGCAGTACTTC
many TRBJ1-2 - TRBV20-1 CSASRDPAGGYTF TGCAGTGCTAGTCGGGATCCGGCGGGTGGCTACACCTTC
many TRBJ2-5 - TRBV5-4 CASSATRGETQYF TGTGCCAGCAGCGCTACTCGGGGAGAGACCCAGTACTTC
- TRBJ1-1 TRBD1 TRBV25-1 CASSTGTGSNMNTEAFF TGTGCCAGCAGTACCGGGACAGGGAGTAACATGAACACTGAAGCTTTCTTT
many TRBJ2-7 - TRBV7-9 CASSLDGGTYEQYF TGTGCCAGCAGCTTAGACGGGGGCACCTACGAGCAGTACTTC
many TRBJ1-5 - TRBV19 CAARGAYYQPQHF TGTGCCGCCAGGGGCGCCTACTATCAGCCCCAGCATTTT
- TRBJ2-6 - TRBV4-3 CASNQVVSGANVLTF TGCGCCAGCAACCAAGTGGTCTCCGGGGCCAACGTCCTGACTTTC
many TRBJ1-5 - TRBV19 CASKGGGQPQHF TGTGCCAGTAAGGGCGGTGGACAGCCCCAGCATTTT
many TRBJ2-2 - TRBV15 CATSRGGISGTGELFF TGTGCCACCAGCAGAGGGGGAATCTCGGGTACCGGGGAGCTGTTTTTT
- TRBJ1-3 TRBD1 TRBV6-2/TRBV6-3 CASRRTGITSGNTIYF TGTGCCAGCAGGAGGACAGGGATTACCTCTGGAAACACCATATATTTT
- TRBJ1-4 - TRBV20-1 CSDLVSKNEKLFF TGCAGCGACCTAGTCAGCAAAAATGAAAAACTGTTTTTT
- TRBJ1-1 - TRBV25-1 CASSFRDGNTEAFF TGTGCCAGCAGTTTCCGCGATGGGAACACTGAAGCTTTCTTT
- TRBJ1-5 TRBD1 TRBV12-3/TRBV12-4 CASSFGTGTYSNQPQHF TGTGCCAGCAGCTTCGGGACAGGGACCTATAGCAATCAGCCCCAGCATTTT
many TRBJ1-3 TRBD1 TRBV7-6 CASSSGTGGRNTIYF TGTGCCAGCAGCTCCGGGACAGGGGGGAGAAACACCATATATTTT
once TRBJ1-1 - TRBV19 CASSIRGDTEALF TGTGCCAGTAGTATAAGAGGGGACACTGAAGCTCTCTTT
- TRBJ1-3 TRBD1 TRBV9 CASSQGQISGNTIYF TGTGCCAGCAGCCAGGGACAGATCTCTGGAAACACCATATATTTT
few TRBJ1-5 - TRBV6-6 CASRDRTFLNQPQHF TGTGCCAGCAGAGACAGGACCTTCCTTAATCAGCCCCAGCATTTT
- TRBJ2-3 TRBD2 TRBV7-2 CASSPTSRSTDTQYF TGTGCCAGCAGCCCGACTAGCAGAAGCACAGATACGCAGTATTTT
once TRBJ1-2 - TRBV12-5 CASHTGTSYGYTF TGTGCTAGCCATACCGGGACCTCCTATGGCTACACCTTC
- TRBJ1-4 TRBD1 TRBV7-8 CASSEQGWNEKLFF TGTGCCAGCAGCGAACAGGGGTGGAATGAAAAACTGTTTTTT
once TRBJ1-6 - TRBV15 CATSRKQGNSPLHF TGTGCCACCAGCAGAAAACAGGGTAATTCACCCCTCCACTTT
- TRBJ2-6 - TRBV7-3 CASSLGPYGANVLTF TGTGCCAGCAGCCTCGGGCCCTACGGGGCCAACGTCCTGACTTTC
- TRBJ1-2 TRBD1 TRBV25-1 CASSDVGGHGYGYTF TGTGCCAGCAGTGATGTAGGGGGCCACGGCTATGGCTACACCTTC
many TRBJ1-2 - TRBV19 CASSIGRGTYGYTF TGTGCCAGTAGTATAGGTCGGGGGACCTATGGCTACACCTTC
many TRBJ1-6 - TRBV4-3 CASSQEWDSPLHF TGCGCCAGCAGCCAAGAATGGGATTCACCCCTCCACTTT
- TRBJ2-6 TRBD1 TRBV7-8 CASSLDRGRSGANVLTF TGTGCCAGCAGCCTCGACAGGGGGCGTTCTGGGGCCAACGTCCTGACTTTC
- TRBJ2-5 TRBD1 TRBV15 CATSRRRGRETQYF TGTGCCACCAGCAGGCGCAGGGGGCGAGAGACCCAGTACTTC
few TRBJ2-3 - TRBV7-3 CASSLEGTDTQYF TGTGCCAGCAGCTTAGAGGGAACCGATACGCAGTATTTT
many TRBJ2-5 TRBD1 TRBV9 CASTEGQGVETQYF TGTGCCAGCACGGAAGGGCAGGGGGTGGAGACCCAGTACTTC
many TRBJ2-7 TRBD1 TRBV15 CATSTATGGVYEQYF TGTGCCACCAGCACAGCGACAGGGGGCGTCTACGAGCAGTACTTC
- TRBJ2-7 - TRBV7-6 CASSQPGASVSAYEQYF TGTGCCAGCAGCCAACCGGGGGCCAGTGTTAGCGCCTACGAGCAGTACTTC
few TRBJ1-1 TRBD1 TRBV7-9 CASSPRGLENTEAFF TGTGCCAGCAGCCCCAGGGGGCTAGAGAACACTGAAGCTTTCTTT
- TRBJ1-5 TRBD1 TRBV20-1 CSAFRGDQPQHF TGCAGTGCTTTCAGGGGGGATCAGCCCCAGCATTTT
- TRBJ2-1 TRBD2 TRBV29-1 CSVDGTSGINEQFF TGCAGCGTTGACGGGACTAGCGGCATCAATGAGCAGTTCTTC
few TRBJ2-7 TRBD2 TRBV5-5 CASSLVGRRSYEQYF TGTGCCAGCAGCTTGGTCGGGAGGCGCTCCTACGAGCAGTACTTC
many TRBJ1-1 - TRBV29-1 CSAEKNGNTEAFF TGCAGCGCCGAGAAGAACGGTAACACTGAAGCTTTCTTT
- TRBJ2-7 - TRBV7-9 CASSSLAGQGHEQYF TGTGCCAGCAGCTCGCTAGCGGGACAGGGCCACGAGCAGTACTTC
- TRBJ2-6 - TRBV10-3 CAISYAAGAPNVLTF TGTGCCATCAGTTACGCGGCCGGCGCCCCCAACGTCCTGACTTTC
few TRBJ1-6 - TRBV5-8 CASSLLREGSPPHF TGTGCCAGCAGCTTGCTCAGGGAGGGGTCACCCCCCCACTTT